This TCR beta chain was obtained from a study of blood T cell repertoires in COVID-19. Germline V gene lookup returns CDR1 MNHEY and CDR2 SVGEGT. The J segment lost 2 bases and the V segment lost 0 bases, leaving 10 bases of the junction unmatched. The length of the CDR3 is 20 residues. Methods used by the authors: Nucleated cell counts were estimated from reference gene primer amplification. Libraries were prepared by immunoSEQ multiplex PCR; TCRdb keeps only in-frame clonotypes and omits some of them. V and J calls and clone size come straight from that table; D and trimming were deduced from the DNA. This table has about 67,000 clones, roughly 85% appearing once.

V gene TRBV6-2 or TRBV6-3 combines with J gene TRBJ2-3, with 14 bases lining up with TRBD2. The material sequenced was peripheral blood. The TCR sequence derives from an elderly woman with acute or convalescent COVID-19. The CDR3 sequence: CASSYSMGLAGADLTDTQYF. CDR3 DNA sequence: TGTGCCAGCAGTTACTCGATGGGACTAGCGGGAGCGGACCTCACAGATACGCAGTATTTT.